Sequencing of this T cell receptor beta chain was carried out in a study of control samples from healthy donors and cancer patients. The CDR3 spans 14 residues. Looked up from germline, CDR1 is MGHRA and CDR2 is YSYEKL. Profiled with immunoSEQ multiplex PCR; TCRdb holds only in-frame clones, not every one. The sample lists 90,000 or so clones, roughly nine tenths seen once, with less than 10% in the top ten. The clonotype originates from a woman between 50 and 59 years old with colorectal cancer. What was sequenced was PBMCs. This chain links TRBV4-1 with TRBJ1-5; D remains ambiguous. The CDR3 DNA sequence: TGCGCAACCGGGAGCAATTATAGCAATCAGCCCCAGCATTTT. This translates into CATGSNYSNQPQHF.